Presented here are 29 T cell receptor beta chains from one specimen sequenced in a study of cytomegalovirus exposure and HLA in healthy donors. The PCR was carried out with 60 Vbeta primers and 13 Jbeta primers. Profiled with immunoSEQ multiplex PCR; TCRdb holds only in-frame clones, not every one. Of about 210,000 clones listed, roughly 74% are singletons. Sample: PBMCs. All receptors come from a woman aged 25 to 45 in good health and CMV-seropositive.

The chain is built from TRBV23-1 and TRBJ2-7; D possibly corresponds to TRBD2 (5 bases). TRBV23-1 carries the ORF label, with uncertain function. The V gene lost 6 bases and the J gene lost 5 bases, with 26 bases spanning the gap. The CDR3 consists of 17 residues. CDR3: CASSPPKDPRGINEQYF. For the CDR3, the DNA is TGCGCCAGCAGCCCCCCTAAAGACCCCCGGGGAATCAACGAGCAGTACTTC.

This clone was seen a handful of times. The V call is TRBV6-1, the J call TRBJ1-1; 7 bases match TRBD1. This CDR3 contains 12 residues. V trimming: 10 bases; J trimming: 5 bases; junction bases outside the gene matches: 7. Germline V gene data show CDR1 as MNHNS and CDR2 as SASEGT. As DNA, the CDR3 is TGTGCCACCCTGACAGGGTTAACTGAAGCTTTCTTT. Amino acids: CATLTGLTEAFF.

J is TRBJ2-3 and V is TRBV30; TRBD2 matches at 7 bases. Germline V gene data show CDR1 as GTSNPN and CDR2 as SVGIG (reference sequence). The V and J ends lost 3 bases and 7 bases, in that order; junction bases with no gene match: 19. The CDR3 sequence is 17 residues long. CDR3 coding DNA: TGTGCCTGGAGGGTCGCGGAGACTAGCTCTTTTTCATATACGCAGTATTTT. It is translated as CAWRVAETSSFSYTQYF.

This chain joins TRBV28 and TRBJ2-5, with 8 bases matching TRBD2. The V segment lost 10 bases and the J segment 2 bases; nucleotides outside the gene matches: 12. Germline CDR1 reads MDHEN; CDR2 reads SYDVKM. The CDR3 spans 15 residues. The CDR3 reads CATSDAAGVQETQYF. DNA of the CDR3: TGTGCCACCTCGGACGCAGCGGGAGTACAAGAGACCCAGTACTTC.

The V call is TRBV21-1, the J call TRBJ2-1; TRBD1 reflects the table's D call only, with no check against the DNA. TRBV21-1 is assigned pseudogene status. The length of the CDR3 is 22 residues. The CDR3 region is CASRAGQGVSRTPDAPYNEQFF. The CDR3 nucleotides are TGTGCCAGCAGGGCGGGACAGGGGGTCTCTCGAACACCAGACGCCCCGTACAATGAGCAGTTCTTC.

The table lists this clone with a count of one. The chain combines TRBV10-3 with TRBJ1-1, with D unresolved. Trimming cost V 5 bases and J 3 bases, with 10 bases left between them. This CDR3 has 13 residues. CDR1 is ENHRY and CDR2 is SYGVKD in the germline V gene. The CDR3 DNA reads TGTGCCATCAGTAGCACCCGATACACTGAAGCTTTCTTT. As protein: CAISSTRYTEAFF.

The chain links TRBV28 to TRBJ1-1, with D possibly matching TRBD1 (6 bases). Germline lookup yields CDR1 MDHEN and CDR2 SYDVKM. The CDR3 contains 17 residues. V was cut by 6 bases and J by 4 bases, with 24 bases left in between. Here the CDR3 DNA reads TGTGCCAGCAGCTCCTCGAAGGTAGGGGGGGGGAGCACTGAAGCTTTCTTT. This encodes CASSSSKVGGGSTEAFF.

The genes are TRBV5-1 and TRBJ1-1, with a possible D match to TRBD1 (5 bases). Looked up from germline, CDR1 is SGHRS and CDR2 is YFSETQ. This CDR3 has 14 residues. V was trimmed by 4 bases and J by 3 bases, leaving 13 bases between them. Written as DNA, the CDR3 is TGCGCCAGCAGCGCGCGGGGGAGTCACACTGAAGCTTTCTTT. This codes for CASSARGSHTEAFF. The full variable domain, rest sourced from reference TRBV5-1 and TRBJ1-1, is KAGVTQTPRYLIKTRGQQVTLSCSPISGHRSVSWYQQTPGQGLQFLFEYFSETQRNKGNFPGRFSGRQFSNSRSEMNVSTLELGDSALYLCASSARGSHTEAFFGQGTRLTVV.

This rearrangement joins TRBV2 to TRBJ1-3; TRBD1 matches at 7 bases. This CDR3 is built from 15 residues. V lost 7 bases, J lost 4 bases, and 10 bases stayed unmatched. Per germline, CDR1 SNHLY and CDR2 FYNNEI. For the CDR3, the DNA is TGTGCCAGCATGAAGACAGGGTTGGAAGGAAACACCATATATTTT. This sequence encodes CASMKTGLEGNTIYF.

This sequence joins TRBV7-3 and TRBJ2-5; D might be TRBD2 (6 bases). V gave up 5 bases and J gave up 1 base, with 26 bases separating them. There are 19 residues in the CDR3. Germline V CDR1 and CDR2: SGHTA, FQGTGA. The CDR3 sequence: CASSPRPGLPSLTQETQYF. The DNA of the CDR3 is TGTGCCAGCAGCCCCCGCCCGGGACTCCCTTCATTAACCCAAGAGACCCAGTACTTC.

The chain recombines TRBV5-1 with TRBJ2-2; 9 bases agree with TRBD2. The CDR3 sequence is 15 residues long. With V trimmed by 7 bases and J by 4 bases, 8 bases remained unmatched. The germline CDR1 and CDR2 sequences are SGHRS and YFSETQ. In nucleotides, the CDR3 is TGCGCCAGCGGCTGGACTAGCGTTAGCACCGGGGAGCTGTTTTTT. Amino acids: CASGWTSVSTGELFF. Full variable domain (missing parts from reference TRBV5-1 and TRBJ2-2): KAGVTQTPRYLIKTRGQQVTLSCSPISGHRSVSWYQQTPGQGLQFLFEYFSETQRNKGNFPGRFSGRQFSNSRSEMNVSTLELGDSALYLCASGWTSVSTGELFFGEGSRLTVL.

In its sample, this clone was seen once. V gene TRBV7-9 combines with J gene TRBJ2-2, with D possibly being TRBD1 (5 bases). The CDR3 has 13 amino acids. Germline CDR1 reads SEHNR; CDR2 reads FQNEAQ (reference sequence). V gave up 0 bases and J gave up 6 bases, with 5 bases separating them. The CDR3 coding sequence is TGTGCCAGCAGCTTAGCGGGGCCCGGGGAGCTGTTTTTT. Its protein product is CASSLAGPGELFF. Variable domain in full (rest from reference TRBV7-9 and TRBJ2-2): DTGVSQNPRHKITKRGQNVTFRCDPISEHNRLYWYRQTLGQGPEFLTYFQNEAQLEKSRLLSDRFSAERPKGSFSTLEIQRTEQGDSAMYLCASSLAGPGELFFGEGSRLTVL.

The sample holds a few counts of this clone. This rearrangement joins TRBV7-8 to TRBJ1-2; a possible D gene is TRBD1 (6 bases). V was clipped by 5 bases and J by 4 bases, with 11 bases between them. The germline V gene has CDR1 SGHVS and CDR2 FQNEAQ. The CDR3 loop spans 13 amino acids. The CDR3 here is CASSLQGIYGYTF. Written as DNA, the CDR3 is TGTGCCAGCAGCCTACAGGGCATCTATGGCTACACCTTC.

For this clone: Other DNA sequences from this sample encode an identical CDR3 as well. V is TRBV7-2 and J is TRBJ2-1; 11 bases are a match to TRBD2. V was clipped by 6 bases and J by 7 bases; unmatched bases: 2. Germline CDR1 reads SGHTA; CDR2 reads FQGNSA. The CDR3 length is 13 residues. CDR3 sequence reads: CASSSGRANEQFF. CDR3 nucleotides: TGTGCCAGCAGTAGCGGGAGGGCGAATGAGCAGTTCTTC.

This clone was picked up a small number of times. The V and J genes are TRBV30 and TRBJ2-7; TRBD2 matches 7 bases. V dropped 0 bases and J dropped 5; count of bases not matched to a gene: 7. CDR1 GTSNPN and CDR2 SVGIG come from the germline V gene (reference sequence). The CDR3 extends over 14 amino acids. The CDR3 coding sequence is TGTGCCTGGAGTGTAGTTGGCGGGGGAGACGAGCAGTACTTC. Translated: CAWSVVGGGDEQYF.

The J gene is TRBJ1-2, the V gene TRBV18; tentative D call: TRBD1 (6 bases). The germline V gene has CDR1 KGHSH and CDR2 LQKENI. Between the trimmed V and J ends, which lost 2 bases and 6 bases, there was a span of 16 bases. This CDR3 contains 15 residues. CDR3 residues: CASSPWGRQGDGYTF. CDR3 in DNA: TGTGCCAGCTCACCATGGGGGCGGCAAGGCGATGGCTACACCTTC.

In its sample, this clone was seen once. This chain links TRBV11-2 with TRBJ1-2; possible D gene TRBD1, 5 bases. Trimming left V 2 bases short and J 8 bases short, with 18 bases between. The CDR3 has 15 amino acids. Germline V gene data show CDR1 as SGHAT and CDR2 as FQNNGV. The CDR3 sequence: CASSLTGGTPGGYTF. The CDR3 nucleotides are TGTGCCAGCAGCTTAACCGGCGGGACCCCGGGGGGCTACACCTTC.

This sequence joins TRBV11-2 and TRBJ2-7; D uncertain. Germline V gene lookup returns CDR1 SGHAT and CDR2 FQNNGV. V lost 1 base and J 5 bases, leaving 9 bases between the germline ends. There are 13 residues in the CDR3. CDR3 region: CASSLVLRNEQYF. CDR3 DNA: TGTGCCAGCAGCTTAGTTTTGCGGAACGAGCAGTACTTC.

The chain links TRBV27 to TRBJ2-7; 10 nucleotides align to TRBD1. With 5 bases clipped from V and 2 bases from J, the junction kept 9 bases outside the gene matches. The CDR3 totals 16 residues. CDR1 is MNHEY and CDR2 is SMNVEV in the germline V gene (reference sequence). The CDR3 reads CASSPHPDRGAYEQYF. The CDR3 DNA reads TGTGCCAGCAGTCCTCACCCGGACAGGGGGGCCTACGAGCAGTACTTC.

This sequence joins TRBV11-2 and TRBJ2-2; 9 nucleotides align to TRBD1. The CDR3 length is 16 residues. Germline V CDR1 and CDR2: SGHAT, FQNNGV. Trimming cost V 5 bases and J 2 bases; bases outside gene matches: 6. The CDR3 loop is CASSHRGQGNTGELFF. The CDR3 DNA is TGTGCCAGCAGCCACCGGGGACAGGGCAACACCGGGGAGCTGTTTTTT. The full variable domain, completed using reference TRBV11-2 and TRBJ2-2, is EAGVAQSPRYKIIEKRQSVAFWCNPISGHATLYWYQQILGQGPKLLIQFQNNGVVDDSQLPKDRFSAERLKGVDSTLKIQPAKLEDSAVYLCASSHRGQGNTGELFFGEGSRLTVL.

V and J are TRBV7-9 and TRBJ1-4; D perhaps matches TRBD1 (6 bases). V dropped 4 bases and J dropped 7 bases, with 13 bases sitting between them. Germline V gene sequence: CDR1 SEHNR, CDR2 FQNEAQ (reference sequence). CDR3 length: 14 amino acids. The DNA of the CDR3 is TGTGCCAGCAGCTCACAGGGTGGTGGTGAAAAACTGTTTTTT. Its translation is CASSSQGGGEKLFF.

Sample share makes this clone medium-sized. The V gene is TRBV11-2, the J gene TRBJ2-7; 11 bases line up with TRBD2. Trimming at V came to 3 bases and at J to 4 bases, leaving 8 bases not matched to a gene. The CDR3 covers 16 residues. Germline CDR1 reads SGHAT; CDR2 reads FQNNGV. The CDR3 spells CASSFGSGTSGYEQYF. The CDR3 DNA sequence: TGTGCCAGCAGCTTTGGTTCAGGGACTAGCGGATACGAGCAGTACTTC.

The genes are TRBV27 and TRBJ2-7; 9 nucleotides agree with TRBD1. This CDR3 is built from 15 residues. J was trimmed by 2 bases and V by 5 bases; bases with no gene match: 7. CDR1 is MNHEY and CDR2 is SMNVEV in the germline V gene (reference sequence). The CDR3 DNA is TGTGCCAGCAGTCCGGGACAGGGATGGGCCTACGAGCAGTACTTC. Its translation: CASSPGQGWAYEQYF.

The chain couples TRBV19 to TRBJ2-6; D is possibly TRBD1 (6 bases). The CDR3 loop spans 16 amino acids. V shed 2 bases and J shed 1 base, with 9 bases lying between them. Germline CDR1 LNHDA, CDR2 SQIVND (reference sequence). CDR3 region: CASSIFRGSGANVLTF. Here the CDR3 DNA reads TGTGCCAGTAGTATATTCAGGGGATCTGGGGCCAACGTCCTGACTTTC.

This chain uses TRBV30 with TRBJ2-5, with 13 bases identical to TRBD2. With V trimmed by 3 bases and J by 2 bases, 3 bases remained unmatched. The CDR3 runs 15 residues. CDR1 GTSNPN and CDR2 SVGIG come from the germline V gene (reference sequence). The CDR3 spells CAWRTSGGLQETQYF. The DNA of the CDR3 is TGTGCCTGGAGGACTAGCGGGGGGCTTCAAGAGACCCAGTACTTC.

The chain carries TRBV5-6 and TRBJ1-1; D gene uncertain. This CDR3 spans 14 amino acids. CDR1 and CDR2 (germline): SGHDT, YYEEEE. The V and J ends lost 2 bases and 1 base respectively, with 9 bases between them. In nucleotides, the CDR3 is TGTGCCAGCAGCTTCGGGGATCGGAACACTGAAGCTTTCTTT. Translation gives CASSFGDRNTEAFF.

This rearrangement joins TRBV6-6 to TRBJ2-7; perhaps TRBD2 as D (6 bases). Between the trimmed V and J ends, which lost 6 bases and 0 bases, there was a span of 18 bases. This CDR3 region has 16 residues. The germline V gene encodes CDR1 MNHNY and CDR2 SVGAGI (reference sequence). CDR3 sequence (DNA): TGTGCCAGCAGCGGGACTCCCTTCGCCTCCTCCTACGAGCAGTACTTC. Its translation is CASSGTPFASSYEQYF.

The chain links TRBV11-3 to TRBJ1-1, with unresolved D. V gave up 6 bases and J gave up 1 base, with 12 bases separating them. Per germline, CDR1 SGHNT and CDR2 YENEEA. CDR3 length equals 14 residues. The CDR3 nucleotides read TGTGCCAGCAGGTCACAAGAGCGGAACACTGAAGCTTTCTTT. This codes for CASRSQERNTEAFF.

The rearrangement joins TRBV11-3 to TRBJ2-7; the D gene is possibly TRBD1 (5 bases). From germline, CDR1 is SGHNT and CDR2 YENEEA. Trimming cost V 5 bases and J 5 bases, with 13 bases left between them. The CDR3 spans 13 residues. In DNA, the CDR3 is TGTGCCAGCAGCGCTCAAGCAGGGAACGAGCAGTACTTC. Its protein is CASSAQAGNEQYF.